Listed below are T cell receptor beta chains from one sample, sequenced in a study of T cell repertoires in cytomegalovirus infection. Antigens for these TCRs are unknown. TCRdb processed the reads anew with MiXCR; each CDR3 protein has one entry. The sample holds about 920,000 distinct CDR3 sequences, roughly 30% seen once. This sample comprised cultured CD8+ T cells from PBMCs, obtained from culture after CMV antigen stimulation. These TCRs come from a human donor in good health (CMV status not recorded). Some clones in this sample may be carry-over from other donors' samples. The CDR3 runs from the conserved cysteine through the conserved F or W. Each record gives: CDR3 protein, CDR3 DNA, J gene, D gene, V gene, clone size. The D gene is left open where the match is weak. Size tells how often a clone was seen (once, few, many) or the class of an expanded clone, and some rows leave it out.

CASSIGSGEDYNEQFF,TGTGCCAGTAGTATAGGAAGCGGGGAGGACTACAATGAGCAGTTCTTC,TRBJ2-1,TRBD2,TRBV19,NA
CASSLPGGGPFNEQFF,TGTGCCAGCAGCCTCCCTGGCGGGGGCCCATTCAATGAGCAGTTCTTC,TRBJ2-1,NA,TRBV5-6,few
CASILIWDRGTEAFF,TGTGCCAGCATTCTGATCTGGGACAGGGGAACTGAAGCTTTCTTT,TRBJ1-1,TRBD1,TRBV7-9,many
CASSLKGFGGDGQYF,TGTGCCAGCAGCTTAAAGGGGTTCGGAGGGGACGGGCAGTACTTC,TRBJ2-7,NA,TRBV7-6,few
CASSSFRGTETQYF,TGCGCCAGCAGCTCTTTTAGGGGGACGGAGACCCAGTACTTC,TRBJ2-5,NA,TRBV4-1,few
CASSSIGGVNNQPQHF,TGTGCCAGCAGTTCAATTGGAGGGGTGAACAATCAGCCCCAGCATTTT,TRBJ1-5,NA,TRBV27,few
CASSQGAGQGGNEQFF,TGCGCCAGCAGCCAAGGTGCGGGACAGGGCGGAAATGAGCAGTTCTTC,TRBJ2-1,TRBD1,TRBV4-3,NA
CASAGGGNTGELFF,TGTGCCAGCGCCGGCGGGGGGAACACCGGGGAGCTGTTTTTT,TRBJ2-2,TRBD2,TRBV7-9,many
CASSSSLNYGYTF,TGTGCCAGCAGCTCCAGCCTGAACTATGGCTACACCTTC,TRBJ1-2,NA,TRBV7-6,few
CASSPRDGKYNEQFF,TGTGCCAGCAGCCCAAGGGACGGTAAATACAATGAGCAGTTCTTC,TRBJ2-1,NA,TRBV7-9,many
CASSADINQPQHF,TGTGCCAGCAGTGCGGACATCAATCAGCCCCAGCATTTT,TRBJ1-5,NA,TRBV6-5,NA
CASSQSRTGYAEQFF,TGTGCCAGCAGCCAATCCAGGACAGGGTACGCTGAGCAGTTCTTC,TRBJ2-1,TRBD1,TRBV14,NA
CASSAFDRASGANVLTF,TGTGCCAGCAGCGCCTTTGACCGGGCATCTGGGGCCAACGTCCTGACTTTC,TRBJ2-6,NA,TRBV5-6,NA
CSARGATSEPTDTQYF,TGCAGTGCTAGAGGGGCGACTAGCGAACCCACAGATACGCAGTATTTT,TRBJ2-3,TRBD2,TRBV20-1,few
CASSDAGKQNSRTF,TGTGCCAGCAGTGACGCAGGGAAACAAAATTCGAGGACCTTC,TRBJ1-2,NA,TRBV25-1,NA
CASSQTPGTSRSPLHF,TGCGCCAGCAGCCAAACGCCCGGGACAAGTCGTTCACCCCTCCACTTT,TRBJ1-6,NA,TRBV4-1,few
CASSEYLKGGGLGPQHF,TGTGCCAGCAGTGAATACTTAAAAGGAGGAGGTTTAGGGCCCCAGCATTTT,TRBJ1-5,NA,TRBV6-1,few
CASSFKGVYNEQFF,TGTGCCAGCAGCTTCAAGGGGGTATACAATGAGCAGTTCTTC,TRBJ2-1,NA,TRBV7-9,many
CAIRAPRVSSTDTQYF,TGTGCCATCAGAGCCCCCCGGGTCTCTAGCACAGATACGCAGTATTTT,TRBJ2-3,NA,TRBV10-3,NA
CSARVRGGQNSYEQYF,TGCAGTGCTAGAGTTAGGGGGGGACAGAACTCCTACGAGCAGTACTTC,TRBJ2-7,NA,TRBV20-1,few
CASSDDGVKYF,TGTGCCAGCAGTGACGATGGGGTAAAGTACTTC,TRBJ2-7,NA,TRBV6-4,NA
CASSLDREEDTQYF,TGTGCCAGCAGTTTGGACAGGGAGGAGGATACGCAGTATTTT,TRBJ2-3,TRBD1,TRBV12-3/TRBV12-4,many
CASSFRYGPLVKNIQYF,TGTGCCAGCAGCTTCCGTTACGGACCCCTAGTCAAAAACATTCAGTACTTC,TRBJ2-4,NA,TRBV11-2,NA
CASSGDRGLRLEQYF,TGTGCCAGCAGTGGAGACAGGGGGCTACGGTTGGAGCAGTACTTC,TRBJ2-7,TRBD1,TRBV6-1,many
CASSLGQGETTDTQYF,TGTGCCAGCAGCTTAGGACAGGGGGAGACGACAGATACGCAGTATTTT,TRBJ2-3,TRBD1,TRBV7-9,NA
CASSSGGYEKLFF,TGTGCCAGCAGTTCAGGGGGTTATGAAAAACTGTTTTTT,TRBJ1-4,TRBD1,TRBV12-3/TRBV12-4,few
CASSQDFTGTGDQETQYF,TGTGCCAGCAGCCAAGATTTTACAGGAACGGGGGACCAAGAGACCCAGTACTTC,TRBJ2-5,NA,TRBV14,few
CASSANNQNIQYF,TGTGCCAGCAGCGCTAATAACCAAAACATTCAGTACTTC,TRBJ2-4,NA,TRBV7-6,NA
CASRPSSGTEAFF,TGTGCCAGCAGACCCTCCAGCGGCACTGAAGCTTTCTTT,TRBJ1-1,NA,TRBV6-1,NA
CASIEQGAEDTQYF,TGTGCCAGCATCGAACAGGGGGCTGAAGATACGCAGTATTTT,TRBJ2-3,TRBD1,TRBV7-2,NA
CASSYLRDHYSPLHF,TGTGCCAGCAGTTATTTAAGGGACCACTATTCACCCCTCCACTTT,TRBJ1-6,NA,TRBV6-1,few
CASSIQGAGNEQYF,TGCGCCAGCAGCATACAGGGGGCGGGCAACGAGCAGTACTTC,TRBJ2-7,TRBD1,TRBV4-1,once
CASSITGQASLSIGYTF,TGTGCCAGTAGTATCACGGGACAGGCCTCCCTAAGCATTGGCTACACCTTC,TRBJ1-2,TRBD1,TRBV19,NA
CASSQVTGGWSEQFF,TGTGCCAGCAGCCAGGTCACAGGGGGCTGGAGTGAGCAGTTCTTC,TRBJ2-1,TRBD1,TRBV5-6,NA
CASSARLAVQETQYF,TGTGCCAGCAGCGCACGACTAGCGGTCCAAGAGACCCAGTACTTC,TRBJ2-5,TRBD2,TRBV9,NA
CASSWTGGDEAFF,TGTGCCAGTAGTTGGACAGGGGGCGATGAAGCTTTCTTT,TRBJ1-1,TRBD1,TRBV28,few
CASSLGTGGGEKLFF,TGTGCCAGCAGCTTGGGGACAGGGGGAGGTGAAAAACTGTTTTTT,TRBJ1-4,TRBD1,TRBV5-5,NA
CASSQVPDRNYGYTF,TGCGCCAGCAGCCAAGTCCCGGACAGAAACTATGGCTACACCTTC,TRBJ1-2,NA,TRBV4-1,NA
CASSAGSQETQYF,TGTGCCAGCAGCGCCGGGAGCCAAGAGACCCAGTACTTC,TRBJ2-5,NA,TRBV7-6,NA
CASSDMEQNSYNEQFF,TGTGCCAGCAGCGACATGGAACAAAATTCCTACAATGAGCAGTTCTTC,TRBJ2-1,NA,TRBV7-9,many
CASSNRTISGNTIYF,TGTGCCAGCAGCAACAGGACAATCTCTGGAAACACCATATATTTT,TRBJ1-3,NA,TRBV6-2/TRBV6-3,few
CATRERGRRTDTQYF,TGTGCCACCAGGGAGCGGGGGCGCCGCACAGATACGCAGTATTTT,TRBJ2-3,TRBD2,TRBV24-1,NA
CASSIRGGRVFFNEQFF,TGTGCCAGCAGTATCCGAGGGGGAAGGGTCTTCTTCAATGAGCAGTTCTTC,TRBJ2-1,NA,TRBV2,few
CASQQSSYFISGANVLTF,TGTGCCAGCCAGCAGTCTTCGTACTTTATCTCTGGGGCCAACGTCCTGACTTTC,TRBJ2-6,NA,TRBV2,NA
CASSFRDGYTF,TGCGCCAGCTCATTCAGGGATGGCTACACCTTC,TRBJ1-2,NA,TRBV4-1,NA
CASSLALGRGGHTGDTQYF,TGTGCCAGCAGCTTGGCATTGGGCCGGGGGGGCCATACCGGAGATACGCAGTATTTT,TRBJ2-3,TRBD2,TRBV5-4,few
CASSFNFADTQYF,TGTGCCAGCAGCTTCAATTTCGCAGATACGCAGTATTTT,TRBJ2-3,NA,TRBV11-3,many
CASSYSILPLRKRPHEAFF,TGTGCCAGCAGTTACTCGATTCTTCCCCTCAGAAAGAGACCGCATGAAGCTTTCTTT,TRBJ1-1,NA,TRBV6-8,NA